The source of this TCR beta chain is a study of T cells after yellow fever vaccination. In the study overall: CD3, CD45RA, CCR7 and CD95 guided sorting of the EM, EMRA, CM and Tscm memory subsets. When fractions had low cell numbers, they were prepared with SMART-Seq v4 Ultra Low Input.

The germline V gene has CDR1 KGHDR and CDR2 SFDVKD. The CDR3 covers 14 residues. With 0 bases removed from V and 4 bases from J, the gap between germline ends came to 8 bases. Template switching by 5'RACE produced TCR cDNA, adding a universal primer site and UMIs. TCRdb reanalysed the 5' RACE reads using MiXCR and keeps one entry per CDR3 protein. The sample carries 25,000 to 35,000 distinct CDR3 sequences, approximately 6% recorded once. The specimen was PBMCs, either bulk or a sorted T-cell subset (CD4+, CD8+, memory, or dextramer-sorted; not recorded which), collected on the day of the yellow fever booster vaccination. The rearrangement links TRBV24-1 to TRBJ1-2; the D gene is possibly TRBD1 (5 bases). The clonotype was recovered from a young man who received the YFV17D yellow fever vaccine. Written as DNA, the CDR3 is TGTGCCACCAGTGATTTGGGGACGGCCTATGGCTACACCTTC. This encodes CATSDLGTAYGYTF.